This T cell receptor beta chain was found in a study of T-cell reconstitution after alpha-beta-depleted transplantation in children (dated by TCRdb to the mid-2010s). Study-wide context: Using TCR repertoire profiling, the study followed T-cell immune reconstitution in a quantitative way in children after TCRalphabeta/CD19-depleted allogeneic hematopoietic cell transplantation. Points the paper makes about the study in general: In some patients, the high TCRbeta diversity seen at day 60 was put down to recipient T cells and intrathymic progenitors that had survived conditioning. The apparently early alphabetaT-cell count recovery about two months after transplant was reportedly dependent on only several hundred rapidly expanded clones derived from non-depleted graft cells. Hyperexpanded clone frequencies declined over subsequent months; after one year, T-cell counts and TCRbeta diversity were mostly attributed to newly produced T cells.

Points on this clonotype: Its antigen is unknown. No quality values exist for individual bases; no much larger clone is one base distant.

Library method: PCR. The sample was run on an Illumina HiSeq 2500. To normalize quantification of the TCRbeta repertoire, the TCR libraries were built with molecular barcoding that relied on unique molecular identifiers. TCRdb cleaned the public reads at Q25 with fastp, built clones with MiXCR and kept in-frame beta chains. Each CDR3 protein appears once, grouped with its most common genes and DNA. Across this sample there are under 150,000 distinct CDR3 sequences, with 8% to 10% seen only once. The top ten clonotypes cover around 24% of the sample. This specimen's treatment or condition label, per the study, means: allogeneic hematopoietic cell transplantation with graft depleted of TCRalphabeta T cells and CD19 B cells. TCRalphabeta/CD19-depleted allogeneic hematopoietic cell grafts were given to the transplant recipients, all of whom were children. The CDR3 covers 15 residues, taking in both the cysteine and the phenylalanine. Only the CDR3 DNA stays, 45 bases, in frame from base 1. Trimming removed 3 bases from V and 1 base from J, leaving 13 bases between the germline ends. CDR1 and CDR2 are drawn from the germline V gene: SGDLS, YYNGEE.

The sequence is built from TRBV9 and TRBJ2-5; there is no confident call for the D gene. The sample was PBMCs, mostly from graft donor cells, taken 180 days after TCRalphabeta/CD19-depleted stem cell transplant. The sequence came from a girl in the first two years of life who had a stem cell transplant for combined immunodeficiency, so the T cells may come from the graft donor. The DNA sequence is given as TGTGCCAGCAGCGCCATTTCTAGATTCCAAGAGACCCAGTACTTC. Its amino acids are CASSAISRFQETQYF.